This is a list of T cell receptor beta chains from one sample in a study. A single record per CDR3 protein comes from TCRdb applying MiXCR to the 5' RACE reads. Here the sample spans 62,000 or so distinct CDR3 sequences, approximately 22% being singletons. Sequencing was done on a sample of memory CD4+ T cells sorted from a lymph node. These receptors originate from a female donor with breast cancer. CDR3s include the opening cysteine and the closing phenylalanine or tryptophan. Fields, in order: V gene, D gene, clone size, J gene, CDR3 DNA, CDR3 protein. D genes are given only for firm matches. Where a row states a size, it is once, few, many or the class of an expanded clone; other rows omit it.

v_call: TRBV20-1
d_call: .
clone_size: many
j_call: TRBJ2-1
cdr3_nt: TGCAGTGCTAGACGGCTAGCGAATATTGCTGAGCAGTTCTTC
cdr3_aa: CSARRLANIAEQFF

v_call: TRBV5-1
d_call: .
clone_size: many
j_call: TRBJ2-7
cdr3_nt: TGCGCCAGCAGCGCATTAACCGGGTCCAACTACGACGAGCAGTACTTC
cdr3_aa: CASSALTGSNYDEQYF

v_call: TRBV27
d_call: .
clone_size: few
j_call: TRBJ2-3
cdr3_nt: TGTGCCAGCAGTTCCGGGGGCCCAGATACGCAGTATTTT
cdr3_aa: CASSSGGPDTQYF

v_call: TRBV7-9
d_call: TRBD2
clone_size: .
j_call: TRBJ2-2
cdr3_nt: TGTGCCACGCAGCGGGAGCACACCGGGGAGCTGTTTTTT
cdr3_aa: CATQREHTGELFF

v_call: TRBV28
d_call: .
clone_size: .
j_call: TRBJ1-5
cdr3_nt: TGTGCCAGCAGTACAGAGCAGGGTCCTCAGCCCCAGCATTTT
cdr3_aa: CASSTEQGPQPQHF

v_call: TRBV7-2
d_call: .
clone_size: few
j_call: TRBJ1-2
cdr3_nt: TGTGCCAGCAGCCTAGATTTCGATGGGGGCTACACCTTC
cdr3_aa: CASSLDFDGGYTF

v_call: TRBV7-8
d_call: TRBD1
clone_size: few
j_call: TRBJ2-7
cdr3_nt: TGTGCCAGCAGCCCAGACCGGACAGGCCGAAACTCCTACGAGCAGTACTTC
cdr3_aa: CASSPDRTGRNSYEQYF

v_call: TRBV5-1
d_call: .
clone_size: few
j_call: TRBJ2-3
cdr3_nt: TGCGCCAGCCGGCTACCTAGCACAGATACGCAGTATTTT
cdr3_aa: CASRLPSTDTQYF

v_call: TRBV29-1
d_call: .
clone_size: few
j_call: TRBJ2-5
cdr3_nt: TGCAGCGTCGTTTATTCCGGACCGAGTCGAGGAGAGACCCAGTACTTC
cdr3_aa: CSVVYSGPSRGETQYF

v_call: TRBV2
d_call: .
clone_size: .
j_call: TRBJ2-3
cdr3_nt: TGTGCCAGCAGTGGTGGCACGGGGGTAGATACGCAGTATTTT
cdr3_aa: CASSGGTGVDTQYF

v_call: TRBV4-3
d_call: .
clone_size: many
j_call: TRBJ2-5
cdr3_nt: TGCGCCAGCAGCCAAGTTGTGGGGGGAGAGACCCAGTACTTC
cdr3_aa: CASSQVVGGETQYF

v_call: TRBV7-2
d_call: .
clone_size: few
j_call: TRBJ2-7
cdr3_nt: TGTGCCAGCAGTCCTGGACCGGGCCAAACCTACGAGCAGTACTTC
cdr3_aa: CASSPGPGQTYEQYF

v_call: TRBV5-1
d_call: TRBD2
clone_size: .
j_call: TRBJ2-5
cdr3_nt: TGCGCCAGCAGCTTGAATCTAGCGGGACAAGAGACCCAGTACTTC
cdr3_aa: CASSLNLAGQETQYF

v_call: TRBV20-1
d_call: .
clone_size: many
j_call: TRBJ2-7
cdr3_nt: TGCAGTGCCCCCGGACAGTATTCCTACGAGCAGTACTTC
cdr3_aa: CSAPGQYSYEQYF

v_call: TRBV7-2
d_call: .
clone_size: .
j_call: TRBJ2-7
cdr3_nt: TGTGCCAGCAGCTTAGTGGCAGGGGTTACCTACGAGCAGTACTTC
cdr3_aa: CASSLVAGVTYEQYF

v_call: TRBV7-2
d_call: .
clone_size: .
j_call: TRBJ2-5
cdr3_nt: TGTGCCAGCAGCTTAGGTCGGGCCTTTGGGTTGGAGACCCAGTACTTC
cdr3_aa: CASSLGRAFGLETQYF

v_call: TRBV7-9
d_call: .
clone_size: few
j_call: TRBJ2-7
cdr3_nt: TGTGCCAGCAGCTTAATGGGCGGCCGACCCTACGAGCAGTACTTC
cdr3_aa: CASSLMGGRPYEQYF

v_call: TRBV6-5
d_call: TRBD1
clone_size: .
j_call: TRBJ1-1
cdr3_nt: TGTGCCAGCAGTTACGCAGGACAGGGGCAGAACACTGAAGCTTTCTTT
cdr3_aa: CASSYAGQGQNTEAFF

v_call: TRBV29-1
d_call: .
clone_size: few
j_call: TRBJ2-3
cdr3_nt: TGCAGCGTTATAAAAGGACGGGGGGCGGACCGAAACACAGATACGCAGTATTTT
cdr3_aa: CSVIKGRGADRNTDTQYF

v_call: TRBV24-1
d_call: .
clone_size: few
j_call: TRBJ1-5
cdr3_nt: TGTGCCACCAGTGAATACGACACCGGGCCCCAGCATTTT
cdr3_aa: CATSEYDTGPQHF

v_call: TRBV7-6
d_call: .
clone_size: .
j_call: TRBJ1-4
cdr3_nt: TGTGCCAGCAGGAAAGGGGGAGAGGCGGATGAAAAACTGTTTTTT
cdr3_aa: CASRKGGEADEKLFF

v_call: TRBV7-2
d_call: .
clone_size: .
j_call: TRBJ1-1
cdr3_nt: TGTGCCAGCAGCTTTAACAGGCGGGACACTGAAGCTTTCTTT
cdr3_aa: CASSFNRRDTEAFF

v_call: TRBV6-2/TRBV6-3
d_call: .
clone_size: many
j_call: TRBJ2-3
cdr3_nt: TGTGCCAGCAGTTCCAGCGGACGGGGAGATACGCAGTATTTT
cdr3_aa: CASSSSGRGDTQYF

v_call: TRBV20-1
d_call: .
clone_size: many
j_call: TRBJ2-5
cdr3_nt: TGCAGTGCTTTTGGCAAGGAGACCCAGTACTTC
cdr3_aa: CSAFGKETQYF

v_call: TRBV20-1
d_call: .
clone_size: .
j_call: TRBJ2-1
cdr3_nt: TGCGGTGCTGCCTCGGTGCCGGGAGCGCAGTTCTTC
cdr3_aa: CGAASVPGAQFF

v_call: TRBV7-2
d_call: .
clone_size: .
j_call: TRBJ2-7
cdr3_nt: TGTGCCAGCAGCTCGAGAGGGGGCCTTGCGCGGGAGCCCACGAGGGAGCAGTACTTC
cdr3_aa: CASSSRGGLAREPTREQYF

v_call: TRBV2
d_call: TRBD2
clone_size: .
j_call: TRBJ2-3
cdr3_nt: TGTGCCAGCGTAGCGGGAGAGAGGGATACGCAGTATTTT
cdr3_aa: CASVAGERDTQYF

v_call: TRBV27
d_call: .
clone_size: .
j_call: TRBJ2-7
cdr3_nt: TGTGCCAGCAAGGGATGGGCCGTGTACGAGCAGTACTTC
cdr3_aa: CASKGWAVYEQYF

v_call: TRBV7-9
d_call: .
clone_size: few
j_call: TRBJ1-1
cdr3_nt: TGTGCCAGCAGCGCCAGAACTCTAGGGAGCACTGAAGCTTTCTTT
cdr3_aa: CASSARTLGSTEAFF

v_call: TRBV7-2
d_call: .
clone_size: few
j_call: TRBJ1-1
cdr3_nt: TGTGCCAGCAGCCGCTTGGCGGACGGCCAGAACACTGAAGCTTTCTTT
cdr3_aa: CASSRLADGQNTEAFF

v_call: TRBV20-1
d_call: TRBD2
clone_size: many
j_call: TRBJ2-1
cdr3_nt: TGCAGTGCTCAGCGGGGTTACAATGAGCAGTTCTTC
cdr3_aa: CSAQRGYNEQFF

v_call: TRBV5-1
d_call: .
clone_size: few
j_call: TRBJ2-1
cdr3_nt: TGCGCCAGCAGCGGAGGGATCCTCAATGAGCAGTTCTTC
cdr3_aa: CASSGGILNEQFF

v_call: TRBV6-2/TRBV6-3
d_call: TRBD1
clone_size: many
j_call: TRBJ2-7
cdr3_nt: TGTGCCAGCAGGAAACCGGGACAGGGCATCTACGAGCAGTACTTC
cdr3_aa: CASRKPGQGIYEQYF

v_call: TRBV7-2
d_call: TRBD2
clone_size: .
j_call: TRBJ2-7
cdr3_nt: TGTGCCAGCAGCTTAGCGGGACTAGAGCGCAACTTC
cdr3_aa: CASSLAGLERNF

v_call: TRBV12-3/TRBV12-4
d_call: TRBD1
clone_size: many
j_call: TRBJ2-1
cdr3_nt: TGTGCCAGCAGTCCTACCGACAGGGTCTCGAGTGAGCAGTTCTTC
cdr3_aa: CASSPTDRVSSEQFF

v_call: TRBV20-1
d_call: .
clone_size: .
j_call: TRBJ2-3
cdr3_nt: TGCAGTGCTAGACTTCGTGGGCAGGGTCCTCAGTATTTT
cdr3_aa: CSARLRGQGPQYF

v_call: TRBV6-6
d_call: TRBD2
clone_size: .
j_call: TRBJ2-7
cdr3_nt: TGTGCCAGCAGTGACCCCCGGACTAGCGGCTACGAGCAGTACTTC
cdr3_aa: CASSDPRTSGYEQYF

v_call: TRBV5-6
d_call: .
clone_size: many
j_call: TRBJ1-1
cdr3_nt: TGTGCCAGCAGCAGCCAGGGGTGGGTGAACACTGAAGCTTTCTTT
cdr3_aa: CASSSQGWVNTEAFF

v_call: TRBV12-3/TRBV12-4
d_call: TRBD1
clone_size: many
j_call: TRBJ1-1
cdr3_nt: TGTGCCAGCAGCGCGGGACAGGGTAACACTGAAGCTTTCTTT
cdr3_aa: CASSAGQGNTEAFF

v_call: TRBV28
d_call: .
clone_size: .
j_call: TRBJ2-6
cdr3_nt: TGTGCCAGCAGAAGGGGGGGGACCTCTGGGGCCAACGTCCTGACTTTC
cdr3_aa: CASRRGGTSGANVLTF

v_call: TRBV5-1
d_call: TRBD2
clone_size: many
j_call: TRBJ2-1
cdr3_nt: TGCGCCAGCAGCTTGTATAGCGGGAGCAACAATGAGCAGTTCTTC
cdr3_aa: CASSLYSGSNNEQFF

v_call: TRBV3-1
d_call: TRBD2
clone_size: .
j_call: TRBJ2-5
cdr3_nt: TGTGCCAGCAGCCTAAGCCCGGGACTAGCGGGAACCAAGGGAGAGACCCAGTACTTC
cdr3_aa: CASSLSPGLAGTKGETQYF

v_call: TRBV5-8
d_call: .
clone_size: few
j_call: TRBJ1-1
cdr3_nt: TGTGCCAGCAGCTTCTTCCTGGGGCAGTTTGGCACTGAAGCTTTCTTT
cdr3_aa: CASSFFLGQFGTEAFF

v_call: TRBV3-2
d_call: .
clone_size: few
j_call: TRBJ2-1
cdr3_nt: TGTGCCAGCAGCCAAGGGGGACTAGCGGACTACAATGAGCAGTTCTTC
cdr3_aa: CASSQGGLADYNEQFF

v_call: TRBV5-1
d_call: TRBD2
clone_size: few
j_call: TRBJ2-7
cdr3_nt: TGCGCCAGCAGCCCAATGGCCACTAGCGGGAGGAACGAGCAGTACTTC
cdr3_aa: CASSPMATSGRNEQYF

v_call: TRBV7-3
d_call: .
clone_size: .
j_call: TRBJ2-6
cdr3_nt: TGTGCCAGCAGCCCAAGTCGTTCGGGGGCCAACGTCCTGACTTTC
cdr3_aa: CASSPSRSGANVLTF

v_call: TRBV20-1
d_call: TRBD2
clone_size: .
j_call: TRBJ2-5
cdr3_nt: TGCAGTGCTAGAGGGTTAGCGGGAGGGCGTTGGGGAGAGATCCAGTACTTC
cdr3_aa: CSARGLAGGRWGEIQYF

v_call: TRBV12-3/TRBV12-4
d_call: .
clone_size: many
j_call: TRBJ1-3
cdr3_nt: TGTGCCAGCAGTTTAAGAAGGAGGAACACCATATATTTT
cdr3_aa: CASSLRRRNTIYF

v_call: TRBV9
d_call: .
clone_size: .
j_call: TRBJ2-3
cdr3_nt: TGTGCCAGCAGCGTCTCCCCAACAGCGGTCCACACAGATACGCAGTATTTT
cdr3_aa: CASSVSPTAVHTDTQYF

v_call: TRBV6-4
d_call: .
clone_size: .
j_call: TRBJ1-5
cdr3_nt: TGTGCCAGCAGTACAGGTTCAGGACAGCCCCAGCATTTT
cdr3_aa: CASSTGSGQPQHF

v_call: TRBV7-2
d_call: .
clone_size: many
j_call: TRBJ1-3
cdr3_nt: TGTGCCAGCAGCTTGGCGGGTCTGGAGACTGGAAACACCATATATTTT
cdr3_aa: CASSLAGLETGNTIYF

v_call: TRBV11-2
d_call: .
clone_size: few
j_call: TRBJ2-5
cdr3_nt: TGTGCCAGCAGCGCCGTAGAAGGGACCCAGTACTTC
cdr3_aa: CASSAVEGTQYF

v_call: TRBV20-1
d_call: TRBD1
clone_size: .
j_call: TRBJ1-5
cdr3_nt: TGCAGTGCTAGAGCCGGACAGGGGACTCAGCCCCAGCATTTT
cdr3_aa: CSARAGQGTQPQHF

v_call: TRBV7-9
d_call: .
clone_size: .
j_call: TRBJ1-2
cdr3_nt: TGTGCCAGCAGCCCGGAAGGGGGGGCAAACTATGGCTACACCTTC
cdr3_aa: CASSPEGGANYGYTF

v_call: TRBV7-2
d_call: .
clone_size: few
j_call: TRBJ1-1
cdr3_nt: TGTGCCAGCACCCAATCCCCTATTAACACTGAAGCTTTCTTT
cdr3_aa: CASTQSPINTEAFF

v_call: TRBV4-1
d_call: .
clone_size: many
j_call: TRBJ2-5
cdr3_nt: TGCGCCAGCAGCCAAGATCTCGGGAGAGAGACCCAGTACTTC
cdr3_aa: CASSQDLGRETQYF